A selection of T cell receptor beta chains follows, all from one sample in a study of CXCR3-negative and CXCR3-positive naive CD8 T cells. From its re-call of the 5' RACE reads, TCRdb lists each CDR3 protein once, without DNA. This listing includes more than 80,000 distinct CDR3 sequences. Sample: naive CXCR3+ CD8+ T cells from blood. The receptors were sampled from a human donor in good health. Some clones in this sample may be carry-over from other donors' samples. CDR3s include the opening cysteine and the closing phenylalanine or tryptophan.

J,length,V,CDR3
TRBJ2-1,16,TRBV20-1,CSARTRLASTYNEQFF
TRBJ2-7,12,TRBV28,CASKVQGYEQYF
TRBJ2-2,17,TRBV29-1,CSVPRPGQGGNTGELFF
TRBJ2-7,13,TRBV7-8,CASSLASSSEQYF
TRBJ2-7,12,TRBV7-9,CASRGDGYEQYF
TRBJ1-1,14,TRBV5-1,CASTFGQGSTEAFF
TRBJ2-7,16,TRBV29-1,CSVEGWRGEGSYEQYF
TRBJ2-3,13,TRBV18,CASSPTSTDTQYF
TRBJ1-1,13,TRBV12-3/TRBV12-4,CSSSFGQITEAFF
TRBJ2-6,14,TRBV12-5,CASGRSSGANVLTF
TRBJ1-1,16,TRBV13,CASSPTGTEALTEAFF
TRBJ1-2,15,TRBV4-3,CASSQHRDTNYGYTF
TRBJ2-1,14,TRBV6-5,CASNQAGVYNEQFF
TRBJ1-4,16,TRBV14,CASSQLRDPENEKLFF
TRBJ2-3,15,TRBV29-1,CSVDKGQGYTDTQYF
TRBJ2-7,15,TRBV6-2/TRBV6-3,CASSSSDSWVYEQYF
TRBJ1-1,11,TRBV18,CASSPGVEAFF
TRBJ2-7,14,TRBV5-5,CASSYVGGVYEQYF
TRBJ2-3,13,TRBV11-2,CASSLESPDTQYF
TRBJ2-7,14,TRBV29-1,CSVRESQGSYEQYF
TRBJ2-2,12,TRBV5-5,CATMGWTGELFF
TRBJ2-1,16,TRBV5-6,CASRPAPDRVMHEQFF
TRBJ2-7,13,TRBV11-3,CASSDRDTYEQYF
TRBJ1-1,13,TRBV6-2/TRBV6-3,CASSLGLSTEAFF
TRBJ1-1,11,TRBV12-5,CATSGGLEAFF
TRBJ2-1,17,TRBV7-9,CASSLDLAGRSYNEQFF
TRBJ1-1,14,TRBV11-3,CASSEPQLNTEAFF
TRBJ2-2,13,TRBV28,CASCPPGTGELFF
TRBJ2-7,11,TRBV28,CASSPDYEQYF
TRBJ2-7,16,TRBV21-1,CASSPAYRGYSYEQYF
TRBJ2-5,13,TRBV28,CASSSRQQETQYF
TRBJ1-5,14,TRBV7-9,CASSLVSSNQPQHF
TRBJ2-3,15,TRBV6-5,CASSYRDYSTDTQYF
TRBJ2-6,15,TRBV7-3,CASSSGLSGANVLTF
TRBJ1-1,17,TRBV13,CASSLGGWGIDDTEAFF
TRBJ2-7,15,TRBV12-3/TRBV12-4,CASSPTWSGVYEQYF
TRBJ2-6,17,TRBV12-3/TRBV12-4,CASGAGGRPSGANVLTF
TRBJ2-1,14,TRBV14,CASSQSGLNNEQFF
TRBJ2-3,17,TRBV6-5,CASSRDSPTSSTDTQYF
TRBJ2-7,15,TRBV28,CASGLALAGLYEQYF
TRBJ2-6,17,TRBV27,CASRAGTAYSGANVLTF
TRBJ2-7,16,TRBV12-3/TRBV12-4,CASSLSGDRGTYEQYF
TRBJ2-1,17,TRBV7-2,CASSWDAGTSEYNEQFF
TRBJ2-7,17,TRBV28,CASSLIRGEIRSYEQYF
TRBJ2-1,13,TRBV24-1,CATSDFEGNEQFF
TRBJ1-2,21,TRBV7-9,CASSLGDSPDRDPVRSNGYTF